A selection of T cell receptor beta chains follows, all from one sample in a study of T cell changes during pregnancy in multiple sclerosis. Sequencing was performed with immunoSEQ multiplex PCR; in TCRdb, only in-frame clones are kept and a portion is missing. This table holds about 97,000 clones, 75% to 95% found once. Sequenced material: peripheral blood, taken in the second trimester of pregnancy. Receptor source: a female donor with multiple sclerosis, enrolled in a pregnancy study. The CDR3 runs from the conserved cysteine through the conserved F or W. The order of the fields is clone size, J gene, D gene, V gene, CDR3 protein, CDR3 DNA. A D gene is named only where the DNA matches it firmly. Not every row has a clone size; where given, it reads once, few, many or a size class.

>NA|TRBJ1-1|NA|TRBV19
CASSIDLAESEAFF
TGTGCCAGTAGTATAGATCTGGCAGAATCCGAAGCTTTCTTT
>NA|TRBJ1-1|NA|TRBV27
CASSLSRGGTEAFF
TGTGCCAGCAGTTTATCGAGAGGGGGAACTGAAGCTTTCTTT
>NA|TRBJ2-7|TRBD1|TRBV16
CASSQGTGDSYEQYF
TGTGCCAGCAGCCAGGGGACAGGGGACTCCTACGAGCAGTACTTC
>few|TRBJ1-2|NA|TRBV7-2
CASSIDRNYGYTF
TGTGCCAGCAGCATAGACAGGAACTATGGCTACACCTTC
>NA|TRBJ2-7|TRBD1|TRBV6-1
CASRDRGLTYEQYF
TGTGCCAGCAGGGACAGGGGCCTTACCTACGAGCAGTACTTC
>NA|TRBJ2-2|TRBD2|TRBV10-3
CAIRASGRLNTGELFF
TGTGCCATCAGAGCGAGCGGGAGGCTGAACACCGGGGAGCTGTTTTTT
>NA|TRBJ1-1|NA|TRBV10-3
CAIKGDGVNTEAFF
TGTGCCATCAAGGGGGACGGCGTGAACACTGAAGCTTTCTTT
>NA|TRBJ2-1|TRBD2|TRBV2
CASSLAGGYNEQFF
TGTGCCAGCAGCCTAGCGGGAGGCTACAATGAGCAGTTCTTC
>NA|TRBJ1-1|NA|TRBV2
CASSVLRVMNTEAFF
TGTGCCAGCAGTGTATTGCGGGTCATGAACACTGAAGCTTTCTTT
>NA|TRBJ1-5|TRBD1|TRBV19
CASNGQGAKKPQHF
TGTGCCAGTAACGGACAGGGGGCGAAGAAGCCCCAGCATTTT
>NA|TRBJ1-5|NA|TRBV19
CASSIKGGQPQHF
TGTGCCAGTAGTATTAAGGGAGGTCAGCCCCAGCATTTT
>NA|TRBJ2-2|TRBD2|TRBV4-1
CASSPAGGGTGELFF
TGCGCCAGCAGCCCAGCGGGAGGGGGGACCGGGGAGCTGTTTTTT
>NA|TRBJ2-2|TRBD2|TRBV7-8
CASSSNRDYLVGELFF
TGTGCCAGCAGCTCAAACCGGGACTACCTCGTGGGGGAGCTGTTTTTT
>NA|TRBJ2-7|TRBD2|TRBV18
CASSGLAGAYEQYF
TGTGCCAGCTCGGGACTAGCGGGAGCCTACGAGCAGTACTTC
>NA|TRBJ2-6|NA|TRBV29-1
CSVESGTSWSGANVLTF
TGCAGCGTTGAATCCGGGACATCTTGGTCGGGGGCCAACGTCCTGACTTTC
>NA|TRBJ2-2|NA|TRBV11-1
CASSLVQGGTGELFF
TGTGCCAGCAGCTTAGTCCAGGGTGGGACCGGGGAGCTGTTTTTT
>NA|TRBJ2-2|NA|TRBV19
CASKPGQNTGELFF
TGTGCCAGTAAACCCGGACAAAACACCGGGGAGCTGTTTTTT
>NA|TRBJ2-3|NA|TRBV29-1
CSVEGRDSTDTQYF
TGCAGCGTTGAAGGGCGGGATAGCACAGATACGCAGTATTTT
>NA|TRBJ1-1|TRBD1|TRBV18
CASSKDRGNTEAFF
TGTGCCAGCTCAAAGGACAGGGGTAACACTGAAGCTTTCTTT
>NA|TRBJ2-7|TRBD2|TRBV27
CASSFRTSGTWQYF
TGTGCCTCCAGTTTCCGGACTAGCGGGACTTGGCAGTACTTC
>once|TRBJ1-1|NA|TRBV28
CASSPGALNTEAFF
TGTGCCAGCAGCCCAGGGGCCCTGAACACTGAAGCTTTCTTT
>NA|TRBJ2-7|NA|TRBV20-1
CSAPSGEQYF
TGCAGTGCTCCCTCCGGGGAGCAGTACTTC
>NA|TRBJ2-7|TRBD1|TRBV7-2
CASSSGDRFSPSYEQYF
TGTGCCAGCAGCTCAGGGGACAGATTCTCACCATCCTACGAGCAGTACTTC
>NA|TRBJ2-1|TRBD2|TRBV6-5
CASSYWTSGGGDEQFF
TGTGCCAGCAGTTACTGGACTAGCGGAGGAGGCGATGAGCAGTTCTTC
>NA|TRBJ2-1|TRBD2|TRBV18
CASSPSQRDFYNEQFF
TGTGCCAGCTCACCAAGTCAGCGGGATTTCTACAATGAGCAGTTCTTC
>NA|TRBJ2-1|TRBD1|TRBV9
CASSVSGTGTNEQFF
TGTGCCAGCAGCGTATCCGGGACAGGGACAAATGAGCAGTTCTTC
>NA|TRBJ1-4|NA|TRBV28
CASSHGGTNEKLFF
TGTGCCAGCAGCCACGGGGGGACTAATGAAAAACTGTTTTTT
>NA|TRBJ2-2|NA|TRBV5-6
CASSFSVNTGELFF
TGTGCCAGCAGCTTTTCAGTGAACACCGGGGAGCTGTTTTTT
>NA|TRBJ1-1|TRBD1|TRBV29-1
CSVQGTGIEAFF
TGCAGCGTACAAGGGACAGGGATTGAAGCTTTCTTT
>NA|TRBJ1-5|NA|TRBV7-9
CASSLTTGGNQPQHF
TGTGCCAGCAGCTTAACTACAGGCGGCAATCAGCCCCAGCATTTT
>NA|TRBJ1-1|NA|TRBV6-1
CASSELEGVYTEAFF
TGTGCCAGCAGCGAACTAGAGGGGGTGTACACTGAAGCTTTCTTT
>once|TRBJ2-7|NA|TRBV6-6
CASSQPMRDSTYEQYF
TGTGCCAGCAGTCAGCCAATGAGGGACTCTACCTACGAGCAGTACTTC
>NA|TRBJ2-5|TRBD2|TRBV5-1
CASSLYLAGDETQYF
TGCGCCAGCAGCTTGTATCTAGCGGGAGATGAGACCCAGTACTTC
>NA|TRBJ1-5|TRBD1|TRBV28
CASSPTLYTGGSQPQHF
TGTGCCAGCAGTCCGACCCTTTATACAGGGGGCAGTCAGCCCCAGCATTTT
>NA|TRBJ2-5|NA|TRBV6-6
CASSYDYNGETQYF
TGTGCCAGCAGTTACGACTACAATGGAGAGACCCAGTACTTC
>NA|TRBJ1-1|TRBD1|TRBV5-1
CASSLAGGGTEAFF
TGCGCCAGCAGCTTGGCAGGGGGTGGCACTGAAGCTTTCTTT
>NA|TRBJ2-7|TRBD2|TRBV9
CASSVGLAHEQYF
TGTGCCAGCAGCGTAGGACTAGCCCACGAGCAGTACTTC
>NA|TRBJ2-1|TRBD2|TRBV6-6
CASSSGAHNEQFF
TGTGCCAGCAGTAGCGGGGCACACAATGAGCAGTTCTTC
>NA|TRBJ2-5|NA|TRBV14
CASSRRAGRGETQYF
TGTGCCAGCAGCCGGAGAGCTGGAAGAGGAGAGACCCAGTACTTC
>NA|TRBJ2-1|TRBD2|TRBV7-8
CASSVTSGRVRGNEQFF
TGTGCCAGCAGCGTGACTAGCGGGAGGGTTAGGGGCAATGAGCAGTTCTTC
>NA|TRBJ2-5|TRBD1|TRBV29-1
CSVEMEQGARETQYF
TGCAGCGTTGAAATGGAGCAGGGGGCGCGGGAGACCCAGTACTTC
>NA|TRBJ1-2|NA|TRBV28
CATYWGGGYGYTF
TGTGCCACCTACTGGGGGGGAGGCTATGGCTACACCTTC